This T cell receptor beta chain was captured by sequencing in a study of shared clonotypes between healthy human individuals. Study-wide background: Each donor's CD4 naive and CD4 memory cells filled three plates apiece, CD8 naive two, and CD8 memory one.

Study results and caveats: Few donors restricted represented genetic and exposure-history diversity.

A remark on this clone: Its target is not known.

This CDR3 is built from 15 residues. Germline CDR1 SGHRS, CDR2 YFSETQ. With 0 bases clipped from V and 5 bases from J, the junction kept 3 bases outside the gene matches. Nashville, Tennessee was home to all donors, each a Caucasian adult. The study ran the assay at deep level. Sequencing used immunoSEQ multiplex PCR; TCRdb keeps in-frame clones, though not all of them. The profile shows around 2.5 million clones, approximately 93% of them singletons. This sequence joins TRBV5-1 and TRBJ2-3; 10 bases line up with TRBD1. The sample was naive CD4+ T cells from PBMCs. Subset of the sample: CD45RA+ positively selected. This TCR was recovered from a young man in good health. Some clones in this sample may be carry-over from other donors' samples. CDR3 loop: CASSLGQGAQDTQYF. In nucleotides, the CDR3 is TGCGCCAGCAGCTTGGGACAGGGGGCACAAGATACGCAGTATTTT.